This entry is about one T cell receptor beta chain. The target antigen is unknown. A junction boundary mismatches the germline segment, possibly from a read error. The assay was immunoSEQ multiplex PCR, and TCRdb's table has in-frame clones only and misses some. This repertoire holds about 23,000 clones, and none appear only once. The entry originates in a study of T cell clonality in common variable immunodeficiency. Study-wide results and limits: Compared with healthy controls, CVID subjects showed increased TCRbeta clonality, mostly in about a third. Reportedly, TCR beta sequences from common variable immunodeficiency showed fewer deletions and N-nucleotide insertions.

The sequencing input was peripheral blood mononuclear cells. The TCR comes from a human donor with common variable immunodeficiency.

CDR3 bases read: TGTTCCAGCAGCCGCGGAGGGACAGGGGTCGAG. Protein product: CSSSRGGTGVE. The full CDR3 reads CSSSRGGTGVEQYF. V gene TRBV7-9 combines with J gene TRBJ2-7, with 10 bases aligning to TRBD1. The read ends 3 residues early relative to the CDR3; the germline J gene fills the gap. CDR3 length: 14 residues. Per the germline V gene, CDR1 is SEHNR and CDR2 is FQNEAQ (reference sequence).